This TCR beta chain comes out of a study of beta chain features in type 1 diabetes listed by TCRdb under 2018. In the study overall: Mean age, gender distribution, total cell number and subset yield did not differ between patients and healthy donors. A total of 85 million to 140 million sorted cells were examined across all samples, and the number of cells per subset was strongly correlated with RNA yield. The study compared the TCRB repertoires of sorted circulating CD4+ T cell subsets in recently diagnosed type 1 diabetes patients with those in matched healthy donors. Regulatory and stem cell-like memory subsets were isolated from only 8 patients and roughly eight healthy donors, whereas naive and central memory subsets came from all 28 donors. Paper-wide results and their limitations: Sequencing cDNA rather than genomic DNA could over-represent highly expressing activated cells, although activation and CD3 levels did not differ between groups. Shorter templates might have been favored by PCR, but patient and control samples were amplified and corrected together, so both groups would have been affected equally by any skew. Patients with type 1 diabetes made fewer insertions and deleted more nucleotides at VDJ recombination sites, implying thymic rearrangement abnormalities. Type 1 diabetes patients showed a moderate but significant shortening of TCRB CDR3 length in all four CD4+ subsets. Naive, central memory and regulatory TCRB repertoires appeared more similar among patients than among healthy donors. Only small numbers of individuals were included in the HLA sub-analyses, which left unresolved whether HLA type had any influence on TCRB rearrangement.

To note about this clone: Its binding antigen is unknown. Per-base quality was not reported, and no clone a single base away is much larger than it.

The High Capacity cDNA Reverse Transcription Kit was used to reverse transcribe all of the isolated RNA, meaning that expressed TCRB transcripts were what got sequenced. Naive, central memory and regulatory T cell samples underwent deep immunoSEQ sequencing, averaging about 3.57 million total reads per sample. Sorted cells were lysed in RLT buffer and RNA was extracted with DNase-treated RNeasy Micro or Mini kits, depending on cell number. To prevent cross-contamination, every cell subset was processed on its own, while patient and healthy donor samples were processed together. The immunoSEQ multiplex PCR was used to amplify TCRB sequences from cDNA, yielding 87-bp fragments that span the CDR3 region. Sequencing of the amplicons was performed on the Illumina HiSeq platform. As for the authors' bioinformatics: PCR bias was corrected computationally using synthetic template baselines, and reads within Hamming distance 2 were collapsed, with unmergeable singletons discarded. Reads were aligned against IMGT so that V, D and J genes, CDR3 length and insertions or deletions at six rearrangement sites could be assigned. Within each subset, clonotype counts were normalized to sorted cell number, and only after that were true diversity and Gini coefficients computed with the tcR R package. Repertoire sharing was quantified using the overlap coefficient calculated on TCRB nucleotide sequences. Out-of-frame TCRB sequences from naive cells were analyzed as a proxy for the pre-selection repertoire. Held by TCRdb, this immuneACCESS table contains in-frame sequences only and omits some clones. Under half of the omission traces to an unresolved V gene where checked; the cause of the rest is unknown. D and trimming come from the DNA, and the V and J calls and clone size come from that table. The sample has 900,000 or so clones on record, 15% to 20% of them singletons. Clones ranked in the top ten supply roughly 0.025% of the sample.

From each donor, a single peripheral blood sample of about 100 mL on average was drawn into heparinised tubes. A BD FACSAria II and a panel including CD45RO, CCR7, CD25, CD127, CD95 and CD27 were used to sort naive, central memory, regulatory and stem cell-like memory CD4+ T cells. Every sorted population had a purity above 98%. PBMCs were isolated right away by Lymphoprep density gradient centrifugation and were stained directly, without culture. Samples were stained and sorted in pairs, with one healthy donor and one patient per experiment, so that batch effects were minimized. Trimming costs V 3 bases and J 1 base, and their ends lie 17 bases apart. According to the germline V gene (reference sequence), CDR1 reads LNHDA and CDR2 reads SQIVND. The CDR3 measures 17 amino acids from cysteine to phenylalanine. Only CDR3 DNA remains: 51 bases, in frame from the first base.

The sequence joins TRBV19 to TRBJ2-3, with a weak D call of TRBD2 (6 bases match). This clonotype originated in a woman in her late teens or twenties in good health. Sequencing was performed on naive CD4+ T cells from blood. The sample's cell subset or site label, decoded: true naive CD4+ T cells. The CDR3 here reads CASSMRGLRARTDTQYF. The nucleotide sequence is TGTGCCAGTAGTATGCGAGGACTACGAGCGCGCACAGATACGCAGTATTTT.